The 24 T cell receptor beta chains given below trace back to one sample, sequenced in a study of T cells after posttransplantation cyclophosphamide. A marrow graft followed busulfan-fludarabine conditioning, with cyclophosphamide on days +3 and +4. Sequencing was performed with immunoSEQ multiplex PCR; in TCRdb, only in-frame clones are kept and a portion is missing. The table records about 8,500 clones, more than 75% of them present only once. The sequencing used PBMCs, collected after allogeneic stem cell transplant with posttransplant cyclophosphamide. These receptors originate from a female patient aged 40-49 years who received an allogeneic stem cell transplant from an unrelated donor, was CMV-positive, and had no GVHD. The T cells may partly be graft donor cells.

V and J are TRBV28 and TRBJ1-2; TRBD1 matches 8 bases. The CDR3 consists of 14 residues. J was trimmed by 7 bases and V by 5 bases; bases with no gene match: 9. Germline CDR1 is MDHEN and CDR2 is SYDVKM. DNA for the CDR3: TGTGCCAGCAGTACTAGACAGGGGACGGGTGGCTACACCTTC. It yields the protein CASSTRQGTGGYTF.

V usage is TRBV28 and J usage is TRBJ1-5; D unresolved. V shed 6 bases and J shed 3 bases, with 6 bases lying between them. The CDR3 is 12 residues long. Germline-derived CDR1 and CDR2 are MDHEN and SYDVKM. DNA for the CDR3: TGTGCCAGCAGCGCACACAATCAGCCCCAGCATTTT. This gives the protein CASSAHNQPQHF.

The rearrangement joins TRBV19 to TRBJ1-4; D gene ambiguous. V was shortened by 3 bases and J by 7 bases, with 9 bases between the two germline ends. CDR1 is LNHDA and CDR2 is SQIVND in the germline V gene (reference sequence). This CDR3 is 13 amino acids long. The CDR3 nucleotides read TGTGCCAGTAGTATTGAGCGGCTTGAAAAACTGTTTTTT. This gives the protein CASSIERLEKLFF.

CDR3 sequence: CASSPLRLSGANVLTF. CDR3 DNA: TGTGCCAGCTCACCACTCCGACTCTCTGGGGCCAACGTCCTGACTTTC. The rearrangement joins TRBV18 to TRBJ2-6; no clear D gene. This CDR3 is built from 16 residues. V lost 1 base and J lost 0, with 7 bases in between. Germline CDR1 and CDR2: KGHSH and LQKENI.

The chain carries TRBV14 and TRBJ1-6, with D possibly TRBD1 on 6 matching bases. The CDR3 sequence is 17 residues long. The germline CDR1 and CDR2 sequences are SGHDN and FVKESK. The germline V and J ends were trimmed by 2 bases and 1 base, with 12 bases remaining between them. CDR3 sequence: CASSQRRGASYNSPLHF. DNA of the CDR3: TGTGCCAGCAGCCAAAGGCGGGGGGCGTCCTATAATTCACCCCTCCACTTT.

This clone was counted a few times. The rearrangement links TRBV7-6 to TRBJ1-2, with TRBD1 identical over 7 bases. Trimming removed 5 bases from V and 4 bases from J; junction bases left unmatched: 13. Germline V lookup: CDR1 SGHVS, CDR2 FNYEAQ. CDR3 length equals 16 residues. In nucleotides, the CDR3 is TGTGCCAGCAGCGAAACCTCGACAGGGTTCCTCTATGGCTACACCTTC. Its protein product is CASSETSTGFLYGYTF.

This chain links TRBV10-3 with TRBJ2-3; TRBD2 matches 9 bases. Trimming at V came to 4 bases and at J to 5 bases, leaving 10 bases not matched to a gene. The CDR3 has 16 amino acids. Looked up from germline, CDR1 is ENHRY and CDR2 is SYGVKD. The CDR3 sequence is CAISVGRGGAGDTQYF. The CDR3, as DNA: TGTGCCATCAGTGTGGGACGCGGGGGGGCCGGAGATACGCAGTATTTT.

This sequence joins TRBV9 and TRBJ2-1; D might be TRBD1 (6 bases). The V end was cut by 1 base, the J end by 7 bases, with 9 bases between. This CDR3 has 13 amino acids. Per the germline V gene, CDR1 is SGDLS and CDR2 is YYNGEE. For the CDR3, the DNA is TGTGCCAGCAGCGTATTGGGGGCGAATGAGCAGTTCTTC. As protein: CASSVLGANEQFF.

This rearrangement joins TRBV6-5 to TRBJ1-2; tentatively, D is TRBD1 (6 bases). This CDR3 comprises 14 residues. Between the trimmed V and J ends, which lost 0 bases and 6 bases, there was a span of 11 bases. Germline CDR1 MNHEY, CDR2 SVGAGI. This CDR3 reads CASSYSEGGNGYTF. Here the CDR3 DNA reads TGTGCCAGCAGTTACTCGGAGGGGGGGAATGGCTACACCTTC.

V is TRBV5-1 and J is TRBJ2-1; TRBD2 aligns across 11 bases. This CDR3 is 15 amino acids long. Losses at the gene ends were 2 bases for V and 4 bases for J; bases not matched to a gene: 2. CDR1 is SGHRS and CDR2 is YFSETQ in the germline V gene. The CDR3 spells CASSFGTSGYNEQFF. The CDR3 region has the DNA TGCGCCAGCAGCTTCGGGACTAGCGGATACAATGAGCAGTTCTTC.

The V call is TRBV5-6, the J call TRBJ2-1; 7 bases fit TRBD2. J gave up 5 bases and V 0 bases, and 2 bases lay outside the gene matches. Per germline, CDR1 SGHDT and CDR2 YYEEEE. This CDR3 spans 14 amino acids. This CDR3 reads CASSLGGGHNEQFF. The CDR3 DNA reads TGTGCCAGCAGCTTGGGCGGGGGACACAATGAGCAGTTCTTC.

This chain connects TRBV7-2 to TRBJ2-7, with D perhaps TRBD2 (5 bases). Between the trimmed V and J ends, which lost 5 bases and 6 bases, there was a span of 17 bases. Germline CDR1 and CDR2: SGHTA and FQGNSA. The CDR3 runs 14 residues. The CDR3: CASSATGVLGEQYF. CDR3 bases: TGTGCCAGCAGCGCGACCGGGGTTTTGGGCGAGCAGTACTTC.

This clone was recorded only once. CDR3 DNA: TGTGCCAGCAGCTTTGCCGGGACAGCCAACACTGAAGCTTTCTTT. Protein product: CASSFAGTANTEAFF. The gene calls are TRBV5-6 and TRBJ1-1; TRBD1 aligns across 7 bases. The V gene end was trimmed by 2 bases and the J gene end by 2 bases; junction bases not matched to a gene: 6. The CDR3 covers 15 residues. CDR1 is SGHDT, CDR2 YYEEEE, per germline.

J is TRBJ1-5 and V is TRBV18; 7 bases line up with TRBD1. The CDR3 consists of 19 residues. Germline V lookup: CDR1 KGHSH, CDR2 LQKENI. V dropped 3 bases and J dropped 0; count of bases not matched to a gene: 14. CDR3 DNA: TGTGCCAGCTCACCTTCCGGGACAGCGAACCTTTATAGCAATCAGCCCCAGCATTTT. Residues: CASSPSGTANLYSNQPQHF.

The V and J genes are TRBV6-5 and TRBJ1-2, with 10 positions matching TRBD1. The CDR3 sequence is 14 residues long. Trimming cost V 6 bases and J 8 bases; bases outside gene matches: 9. Germline CDR1 is MNHEY and CDR2 is SVGAGI. The CDR3 loop is CASRPTGTGDGYTF. The CDR3 DNA sequence: TGTGCCAGCAGACCAACCGGGACAGGGGACGGCTACACCTTC.

This clone was recorded once. The rearrangement joins TRBV5-4 to TRBJ1-2; TRBD1 matches 7 bases. The germline V gene encodes CDR1 SGHNT and CDR2 YYREEE (reference sequence). V was pared by 4 bases and J by 8 bases, with 5 bases of the junction left unmatched. CDR3 length: 12 residues. This chain's CDR3 is CASSVDRRGYTF. The CDR3 DNA is TGTGCCAGCAGCGTGGACAGGCGGGGCTACACCTTC.

The chain joins TRBV5-6 to TRBJ2-7; D is perhaps TRBD2 (5 bases). Germline values: CDR1 SGHDT, CDR2 YYEEEE. This CDR3 spans 13 amino acids. Between the trimmed V and J ends, which lost 3 bases and 2 bases, there was a span of 9 bases. The chain's CDR3 is CASSWAGPYEQYF. CDR3 nucleotides: TGTGCCAGCAGCTGGGCGGGTCCCTACGAGCAGTACTTC.

The rearrangement uses TRBV28 and TRBJ2-1; D unclear. Germline-derived CDR1 and CDR2 are MDHEN and SYDVKM. There are 12 residues in the CDR3. With 3 bases removed from V and 8 bases from J, the gap between germline ends came to 8 bases. This CDR3 is CASSLNSDEQFF. The CDR3 bases are TGTGCCAGCAGTTTGAACTCCGATGAGCAGTTCTTC.

The chain is built from TRBV7-2 and TRBJ1-2; 9 positions agree with TRBD1. This CDR3 has 16 residues. V was pared by 5 bases and J by 0 bases, with 7 bases of the junction left unmatched. Germline values: CDR1 SGHTA, CDR2 FQGNSA. The CDR3 here is CASSRRQGGANYGYTF. As DNA, the CDR3 is TGTGCCAGCAGCAGACGACAGGGGGGAGCTAACTATGGCTACACCTTC.

The chain has TRBV4-1 and TRBJ2-3, with unresolved D. The CDR3 covers 15 residues. V lost 1 base and J 4 bases, leaving 12 bases between the germline ends. CDR1 is MGHRA and CDR2 is YSYEKL in the germline V gene. CDR3 sequence reads: CASSQVGLVADTQYF. The DNA of the CDR3 is TGCGCCAGCAGCCAAGTGGGTCTAGTCGCAGATACGCAGTATTTT.

The chain has TRBV4-3 and TRBJ1-5; 8 bases match TRBD1. This CDR3 contains 14 residues. The germline V gene encodes CDR1 LGHNA and CDR2 YSLEER. V lost 4 bases and J lost 5; bases outside the gene matches: 4. CDR3 protein: CASSRSQGDQPQHF. CDR3 DNA sequence: TGCGCCAGCAGCCGATCACAGGGGGATCAGCCCCAGCATTTT.

The rearrangement links TRBV5-1 to TRBJ2-2; D might be TRBD1 (6 bases). Germline loops: CDR1 SGHRS, CDR2 YFSETQ. Trimming removed 3 bases at V and 0 bases at J, with 9 bases between. This CDR3 region has 15 residues. The CDR3 coding sequence is TGCGCCAGCAGCTCGGGACACACGAACACCGGGGAGCTGTTTTTT. Its translation is CASSSGHTNTGELFF.

The rearrangement joins TRBV9 to TRBJ1-1, with 10 bases that match TRBD1. The CDR3 has 18 amino acids. Looked up from germline, CDR1 is SGDLS and CDR2 is YYNGEE. The V gene end was trimmed by 4 bases and the J gene end by 2 bases; junction bases not matched to a gene: 14. The DNA of the CDR3 is TGTGCCAGCAGCTCCCGGGGGGGACAGGGGAGGATCAACACTGAAGCTTTCTTT. Its protein product is CASSSRGGQGRINTEAFF.

The rearrangement joins TRBV28 to TRBJ2-7; 7 bases are a match to TRBD2. The ends lost 5 bases at V and 4 bases at J; junction bases unmatched: 2. The length of the CDR3 is 12 residues. CDR1 is MDHEN, CDR2 SYDVKM, per germline. The CDR3 is CASSGLVYEQYF. The CDR3 coding sequence is TGTGCCAGCAGTGGACTAGTTTACGAGCAGTACTTC.